Listed below are T cell receptor beta chains from one sample, sequenced in a study of blood T cell repertoires in COVID-19. The method was immunoSEQ multiplex PCR; TCRdb's version includes in-frame clones alone and lacks a portion of them. This table has over 200,000 clones, 83% appearing once. Source material: peripheral blood. The source of these receptors is a woman between 25 and 40 years old with COVID-19, enrolled during active disease. Both conserved end residues are part of each CDR3. D genes are given only for firm matches. For some rows the clone size is stated as once, few or many, or as a class when expanded; others skip it.

j_call	v_call	clone_size	d_call	cdr3_aa	cdr3_nt
TRBJ1-1	TRBV5-3	-	-	CARSPDISGAFF	TGTGCCAGAAGCCCGGACATATCTGGGGCTTTCTTT
TRBJ1-2	TRBV25-1	-	-	CAKRRFYRAGYGYTF	TGTGCCAAGAGGCGATTCTATAGGGCGGGCTATGGCTACACCTTC
TRBJ1-5	TRBV5-1	-	-	CASSVGVNSNQPQHF	TGCGCCAGCAGCGTCGGGGTTAATAGCAATCAGCCCCAGCATTTT
TRBJ1-4	TRBV30	-	TRBD1	CAWSKDRVRSEKLFF	TGTGCCTGGAGTAAGGACAGGGTTAGAAGTGAAAAACTGTTTTTT
TRBJ1-2	TRBV27	few	-	CASSMTRTLIYGYTF	TGTGCCAGCAGCATGACCCGGACATTAATCTATGGCTACACCTTC
TRBJ2-1	TRBV19	-	-	CASSTTGTLANEQFF	TGTGCCAGTAGTACTACCGGGACATTAGCCAATGAGCAGTTCTTC
TRBJ1-5	TRBV30	-	-	CAWSPGDTNQPQHF	TGTGCCTGGAGTCCTGGGGACACTAATCAGCCCCAGCATTTT
TRBJ1-2	TRBV7-2	-	-	CASSLARTVYGYTF	TGTGCCAGCAGCTTAGCGAGGACTGTCTATGGCTACACCTTC
TRBJ2-7	TRBV18	-	TRBD1	CASSPGTAPYEQYF	TGTGCCAGCTCACCTGGGACAGCCCCCTATGAGCAGTACTTC
TRBJ1-1	TRBV6-1	-	-	CASSDPVTEAFF	TGTGCCAGCAGTGACCCGGTCACTGAAGCTTTCTTT
TRBJ1-2	TRBV24-1	once	TRBD1	CATSDSGTGAYGYTF	TGTGCCACCAGTGATTCCGGGACAGGGGCCTATGGCTACACCTTC
TRBJ2-3	TRBV30	-	-	CAWDVPEDTQYF	TGTGCCTGGGATGTCCCAGAAGATACGCAGTATTTT
TRBJ2-2	TRBV7-3	-	-	CASSSGLSGTGELFF	TGTGCCAGCAGCTCCGGTCTCAGCGGGACCGGGGAGCTGTTTTTT
TRBJ2-7	TRBV2	-	TRBD2	CASRVRASGAYEQYF	TGTGCCAGCAGGGTTAGGGCTAGCGGGGCCTACGAGCAGTACTTC
TRBJ1-1	TRBV3-1/TRBV3-2	-	TRBD1	CASSLLTGGRDTEAFF	TGTGCCAGCAGCCTTTTGACAGGGGGCAGAGACACTGAAGCTTTCTTT
TRBJ2-1	TRBV30	few	-	CAWSVSLYNEQFF	TGTGCCTGGAGTGTTAGTCTGTACAATGAGCAGTTCTTC
TRBJ2-6	TRBV28	-	-	CASSLGDTGSGANVLTF	TGTGCCAGCAGTTTAGGGGACACCGGCTCTGGGGCCAACGTCCTGACTTTC
TRBJ2-1	TRBV2	-	-	CASSDPGLYNEQFF	TGTGCCAGCAGTGACCCGGGACTTTACAATGAGCAGTTCTTC
TRBJ2-7	TRBV5-5	-	TRBD2	CASSSRGGGTYEQYF	TGTGCCAGCAGCTCACGGGGCGGGGGGACCTACGAGCAGTACTTC
TRBJ1-2	TRBV6-5	-	-	CASSLQGPAGYGYTF	TGTGCCAGCAGTCTACAGGGACCCGCGGGCTATGGCTACACCTTC
TRBJ2-2	TRBV5-1	-	TRBD1	CASSHWDRANTGELFF	TGCGCCAGCAGCCATTGGGACAGGGCGAACACCGGGGAGCTGTTTTTT
TRBJ1-2	TRBV19	-	TRBD1	CASSINRGSDGYTF	TGTGCCAGTAGTATCAACAGGGGATCGGATGGCTACACCTTC
TRBJ2-5	TRBV12-3/TRBV12-4	-	-	CASSTGQQETQYF	TGTGCCAGCAGCACTGGACAGCAAGAGACCCAGTACTTC
TRBJ2-7	TRBV5-1	-	-	CASSLVLAGYEQYF	TGCGCCAGCAGCTTGGTTCTAGCTGGGTACGAGCAGTACTTC
TRBJ2-7	TRBV14	-	-	CASSQLGHRDYEQYF	TGTGCCAGCAGCCAACTGGGACACAGAGACTACGAGCAGTACTTC
TRBJ2-1	TRBV19	-	TRBD2	CASSSSGGYNEQFF	TGTGCCAGTAGTTCTAGCGGGGGATACAATGAGCAGTTCTTC
TRBJ1-1	TRBV7-2	-	TRBD1	CASSADRGADTEAFF	TGTGCCAGCAGCGCGGACAGGGGTGCGGACACTGAAGCTTTCTTT
TRBJ1-6	TRBV7-2	-	TRBD1	CASSLRDSNSPLHF	TGTGCCAGCAGCTTACGGGACAGTAATTCACCCCTCCACTTT
TRBJ2-7	TRBV5-1	-	-	CASSATGEQYF	TGCGCCAGCAGCGCTACGGGGGAGCAGTACTTC
TRBJ1-5	TRBV19	-	-	CASTPRNSNQPQHF	TGTGCCAGTACCCCGAGGAATAGCAATCAGCCCCAGCATTTT
TRBJ2-2	TRBV5-6	-	TRBD1	CASSPGQGRTGELFF	TGTGCCAGCAGCCCCGGACAGGGGAGGACCGGGGAGCTGTTTTTT
TRBJ2-5	TRBV5-1	once	TRBD1	CASSLGTGVIQETQYF	TGCGCCAGCAGCTTGGGCACAGGGGTCATCCAAGAGACCCAGTACTTC
TRBJ2-2	TRBV19	-	TRBD2	CASTIGRLAGDYGELFF	TGTGCCAGTACCATCGGTCGACTAGCGGGAGATTACGGGGAGCTGTTTTTT
TRBJ1-2	TRBV18	-	-	CASSPDFGSVYGYTF	TGTGCCAGCTCACCGGACTTTGGGTCCGTCTATGGCTACACCTTC
TRBJ2-1	TRBV11-3	-	TRBD2	CASSLERTSGYYNEQFF	TGTGCCAGCAGCTTAGAACGGACTAGCGGTTACTACAATGAGCAGTTCTTC
TRBJ2-3	TRBV2	-	-	CASSNGRDFTDTQYF	TGTGCCAGCAGTAACGGACGGGACTTCACAGATACGCAGTATTTT
TRBJ2-5	TRBV7-3	-	-	CASSPYSGTTAKETQYF	TGTGCCAGCAGCCCTTATTCCGGGACAACGGCCAAAGAGACCCAGTACTTC
TRBJ2-7	TRBV5-8	-	-	CASSLGGLKEQYF	TGTGCCAGCAGCTTGGGGGGGCTAAAAGAGCAGTACTTC
TRBJ2-7	TRBV28	-	-	CASSPTGKVNEQYF	TGTGCCAGCAGTCCCACAGGGAAGGTAAACGAGCAGTACTTC
TRBJ2-2	TRBV7-8	-	TRBD2	CASSLIFTSGGELFF	TGTGCCAGCAGCTTAATTTTTACTAGCGGGGGGGAGCTGTTTTTT
TRBJ1-2	TRBV4-3	-	-	CASSQAAGDYGYTF	TGCGCCAGCAGCCAAGCCGCAGGGGACTATGGCTACACCTTC
TRBJ2-1	TRBV3-1/TRBV3-2	-	-	CASSQDLRNEQFF	TGTGCCAGCAGCCAAGATCTCCGTAATGAGCAGTTCTTC
TRBJ2-7	TRBV21-1	few	-	CASNPHIGQPRYF	TGTGCCAGCAACCCACATATTGGACAGCCGCGGTACTTC
TRBJ1-1	TRBV5-1	-	-	CASSPLRGEAFF	TGCGCCAGCTCCCCGTTGCGAGGGGAAGCTTTCTTT
TRBJ1-1	TRBV9	-	-	CASSARTGLNTEAFF	TGTGCCAGCAGCGCGCGAACGGGATTGAACACTGAAGCTTTCTTT
TRBJ2-7	TRBV7-2	-	TRBD1	CASSVPPRQGTYEQYF	TGTGCCAGCAGCGTACCCCCTCGACAGGGAACCTACGAGCAGTACTTC
TRBJ2-7	TRBV9	few	-	CASSVGGGVWVSEQYF	TGTGCCAGCAGCGTAGGTGGGGGCGTTTGGGTGAGCGAGCAGTACTTC
TRBJ2-1	TRBV7-2	once	TRBD2	CASSSLASYNEQFF	TGTGCCAGCAGCTCACTAGCGAGCTACAATGAGCAGTTCTTC
TRBJ2-1	TRBV5-1	-	TRBD1	CASSLGQGVVEQFF	TGCGCCAGCAGCTTGGGACAGGGGGTGGTTGAGCAGTTCTTC
TRBJ1-2	TRBV5-1	once	TRBD1	CASSRQGQNYGYTF	TGCGCCAGCAGCCGACAGGGACAGAACTATGGCTACACCTTC
TRBJ2-3	TRBV27	-	-	CASSLGTGTDTQYF	TGTGCCAGCAGTCTAGGGACTGGCACAGATACGCAGTATTTT
TRBJ2-7	TRBV6-2/TRBV6-3	-	TRBD1	CASSSGTGVFRAYEQYF	TGTGCCAGCAGTTCCGGGACAGGGGTTTTTCGGGCCTACGAGCAGTACTTC
TRBJ2-3	TRBV5-5	-	-	CASSQRSDTQYF	TGTGCCAGCAGCCAGCGGTCAGATACGCAGTATTTT